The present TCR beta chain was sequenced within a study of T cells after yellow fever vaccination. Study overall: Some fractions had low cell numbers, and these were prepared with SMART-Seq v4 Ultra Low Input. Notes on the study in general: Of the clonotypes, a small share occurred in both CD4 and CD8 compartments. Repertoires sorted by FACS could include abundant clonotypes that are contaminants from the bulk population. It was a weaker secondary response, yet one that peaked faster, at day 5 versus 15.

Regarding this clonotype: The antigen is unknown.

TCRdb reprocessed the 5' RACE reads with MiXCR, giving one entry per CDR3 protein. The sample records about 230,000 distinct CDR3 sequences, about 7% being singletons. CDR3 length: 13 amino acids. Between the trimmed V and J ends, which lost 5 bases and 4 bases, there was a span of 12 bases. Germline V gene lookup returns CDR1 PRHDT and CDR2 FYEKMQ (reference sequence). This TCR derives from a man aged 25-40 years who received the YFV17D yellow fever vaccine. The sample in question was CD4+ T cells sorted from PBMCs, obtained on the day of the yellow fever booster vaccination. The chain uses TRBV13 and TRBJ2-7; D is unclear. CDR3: CASSKTPNYEQYF. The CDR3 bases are TGTGCCAGCAGCAAGACACCCAATTACGAGCAGTACTTC.